This TCR beta chain was identified during a study of CD4 T cell repertoires in COVID-19. Whole-study context: Other coronavirus spike proteins restimulated relabeled CFSE-low cells expanded with IL-2 for 10 days.

Samples came from patients recovered from mild-to-severe COVID-19. The germline V gene encodes CDR1 LNHNV and CDR2 YYDKDF (reference sequence). CDR3 length equals 15 residues. Trimming cost V 0 bases and J 8 bases, with 13 bases left between them. With respect to this clone: The antigen is not known.

Whole-study findings and limits: Several top expanded SARS-CoV-2-reactive clonotypes were shared by two or three memory subsets.

Libraries were prepared by immunoSEQ multiplex PCR; TCRdb keeps only in-frame clonotypes and omits some of them. The sample shows fewer than 100,000 clones, around 82% of them seen only once. This sequence joins TRBV15 and TRBJ1-4; no reliable D call. The origin of this receptor is a human donor who had COVID-19. The material sequenced was CD4+ T cells from peripheral blood, taken after recovery from COVID-19. The CDR3 spells CATSRDRTLGEKLFF. DNA of the CDR3: TGTGCCACCAGCAGAGATAGAACTTTAGGGGAAAAACTGTTTTTT.